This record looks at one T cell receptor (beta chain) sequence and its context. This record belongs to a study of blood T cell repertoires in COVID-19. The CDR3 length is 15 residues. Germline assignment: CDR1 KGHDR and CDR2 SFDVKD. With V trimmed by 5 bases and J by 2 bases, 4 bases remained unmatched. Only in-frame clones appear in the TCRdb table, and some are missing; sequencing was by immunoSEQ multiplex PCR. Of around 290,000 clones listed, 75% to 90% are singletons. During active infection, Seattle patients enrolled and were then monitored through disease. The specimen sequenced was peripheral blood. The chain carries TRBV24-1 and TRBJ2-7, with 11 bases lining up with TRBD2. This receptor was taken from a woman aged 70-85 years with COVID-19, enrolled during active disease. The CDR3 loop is CATSGTSGGAYEQYF. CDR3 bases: TGTGCCACCAGTGGTACTAGCGGGGGAGCCTACGAGCAGTACTTC.